The clone carrying this TCR beta chain has ten or more counts. What it recognizes is unknown. This sample was included in a study of T cells in Graves' hyperthyroidism and ophthalmopathy. Overall study findings and caveats: Ophthalmopathy prediction by the model preceded onset by a median approximately 6.1 months. Patients with ophthalmopathy were separated from those with stable hyperthyroidism by a 13 V-J model.

TCR beta CDR3 regions were amplified from RNA. RT-PCR in the first round (using the HTBI primer set) targeted the TCR CDR3. TCRdb reanalysed the multiplex PCR reads using MiXCR and keeps one entry per CDR3 protein. The sample contains a few hundred thousand distinct CDR3 sequences, more than 45% of which appear only once. Hyperthyroidism had been newly diagnosed in patients aged 18 to 65, and its duration was under 2 months. Sequencing used peripheral blood or thyroid tissue (not recorded which). This receptor was taken from a woman younger than 30 with Graves' hyperthyroidism.

The CDR3 reads CASSYSQREGSYEQYF. The CDR3 bases are TGTGCCAGCAGTTACTCTCAGCGGGAAGGGTCCTACGAGCAGTACTTC. The chain links TRBV6-5 to TRBJ2-7; 7 nucleotides match TRBD2. The germline CDR1 and CDR2 sequences are MNHEY and SVGAGI. The V segment lost 0 bases and the J segment 1 base; nucleotides outside the gene matches: 6. The CDR3 is made up of 16 amino acids.